These 9 T cell receptor beta chains share one sample of origin, sequenced in a study of cytomegalovirus exposure and HLA in healthy donors. The PCR used 60 Vbeta and 13 Jbeta primers. Here immunoSEQ multiplex PCR was the method, and the copy in TCRdb shows in-frame clones only, minus some. The sample lists some 200,000 clones, 76% seen once, with 0.55% to 0.75% in the top ten. The sequenced sample was PBMCs. These TCRs come from a man between 18 and 29 years old in good health and CMV-seronegative.

This clone appeared a few times. The V call is TRBV27, the J call TRBJ2-4; 8 bases fit TRBD1. This CDR3 region has 15 residues. Germline V gene data show CDR1 as MNHEY and CDR2 as SMNVEV (reference sequence). V dropped 6 bases and J dropped 2; count of bases not matched to a gene: 6. DNA for the CDR3: TGTGCCAGCAGCCGGACAGGGTCGTCCAAAAACATTCAGTACTTC. Protein sequence: CASSRTGSSKNIQYF.

This clone was counted a few times. The chain employs TRBV20-1 and TRBJ1-2, with D uncertain. The V end was cut by 1 base, the J end by 4 bases, with 4 bases between. The CDR3 spans 11 residues. Germline V gene sequence: CDR1 DFQATT, CDR2 SNEGSKA (reference sequence). The CDR3 DNA follows: TGCAGTGCTAGAGGGCTCTATGGCTACACCTTC. Its translation: CSARGLYGYTF.

This chain uses TRBV5-1 with TRBJ1-2, with 10 bases fitting TRBD1. This CDR3 has 16 amino acids. Germline lookup yields CDR1 SGHRS and CDR2 YFSETQ. V lost 7 bases to trimming and J lost 4 bases; unmatched junction nucleotides: 13. The CDR3 sequence is CASSSSLTGGGYGYTF. CDR3 bases: TGCGCCAGCTCCTCCTCATTGACAGGGGGCGGCTATGGCTACACCTTC.

This chain connects TRBV28 to TRBJ1-2; 7 positions agree with TRBD1. The CDR3 length is 13 residues. The J segment lost 7 bases and the V segment lost 6 bases, leaving 8 bases of the junction unmatched. Germline V CDR1 and CDR2: MDHEN, SYDVKM. Written as DNA, the CDR3 is TGTGCCAGCAGATCAACAGGGGTAGGTGGCTACACCTTC. This gives the protein CASRSTGVGGYTF.

This chain uses TRBV6-5 with TRBJ1-1; no clear D gene. CDR1 is MNHEY, CDR2 SVGAGI, per germline. V shed 6 bases and J shed 5 bases, with 10 bases lying between them. The CDR3 is 12 residues long. CDR3 in amino acids: CASRISETEAFF. CDR3 nucleotides: TGTGCCAGCAGAATTAGCGAGACTGAAGCTTTCTTT.

This chain uses TRBV2 with TRBJ1-2; 8 bases agree with TRBD1. The CDR3 consists of 14 residues. The germline V gene encodes CDR1 SNHLY and CDR2 FYNNEI. V dropped 5 bases and J dropped 6; count of bases not matched to a gene: 8. The CDR3 protein is CASSSRTGSDGYTF. For the CDR3, the DNA is TGTGCCAGCAGTAGTAGGACAGGGTCAGATGGCTACACCTTC. The whole variable domain, remainder taken from reference TRBV2 and TRBJ1-2, is EPEVTQTPSHQVTQMGQEVILRCVPISNHLYFYWYRQILGQKVEFLVSFYNNEISEKSEIFDDQFSVERPDGSNFTLKIRSTKLEDSAMYFCASSSRTGSDGYTFGSGTRLTVV.

The CDR3 DNA is TGCGCCAGCAGCCAAGGAGTAGCAGCCACCTACTCTGGGGCCAACGTCCTGACTTTC. Protein product: CASSQGVAATYSGANVLTF. The chain is built from TRBV4-1 and TRBJ2-6; D unresolved. The germline V gene encodes CDR1 MGHRA and CDR2 YSYEKL. The V end was cut by 1 base, the J end by 0 bases, with 16 bases between. This CDR3 is built from 19 residues.

This sequence joins TRBV5-6 and TRBJ1-1; D possibly corresponds to TRBD1 (5 bases). CDR3 length: 14 amino acids. V was shortened by 1 base and J by 4 bases, with 11 bases between the two germline ends. Germline CDR1 is SGHDT and CDR2 is YYEEEE. The CDR3 is CASSLIGVGTEAFF. In nucleotides, the CDR3 is TGTGCCAGCAGCTTGATAGGGGTGGGCACTGAAGCTTTCTTT.

The chain couples TRBV5-1 to TRBJ1-2; D gene ambiguous. V was shortened by 4 bases and J by 8 bases, with 15 bases between the two germline ends. Germline assignment: CDR1 SGHRS and CDR2 YFSETQ. The CDR3 runs 13 residues. CDR3 region: CASSSTGTWGYTF. In DNA form, the CDR3 reads TGCGCCAGCAGCAGCACGGGTACTTGGGGCTACACCTTC.